This TCR beta chain comes out of a study of T cells in Graves' hyperthyroidism and ophthalmopathy. The study, taken as a whole, reports: The model foresaw ophthalmopathy a median roughly 6.5 months prior to onset.

This clonotype occurred a few times. Its cognate antigen is unknown. Hyperthyroidism in the patients, aged 18 to 65, was newly diagnosed and under 2 months in duration. Uncontrolled infection, other autoimmune disease, pregnancy or lactation barred patients from enrollment. When hyperthyroidism was first diagnosed, the blood sample was taken, preceding any ophthalmopathy symptoms. Amplification targeted TCR beta CDR3 regions from RNA transcripts. The study used the HTBI primer set for a first-round RT-PCR of the TCR CDR3. TCRdb recomputed calls from the multiplex PCR reads with MiXCR, one row per CDR3 protein. Of some 270,000 distinct CDR3 sequences in the sample, 10% to 15% were seen once. The sequence was obtained from a woman in her thirties with Graves' hyperthyroidism that later progressed to Graves' ophthalmopathy. Sample: blood.

The CDR3 DNA reads TGCGCCAGCAGCCGAATTGAACAGGGGCTCGACGAGCAGTACTTC. Its protein is CASSRIEQGLDEQYF. V and J are TRBV4-1 and TRBJ2-7, with 7 bases that match TRBD1. Per the germline V gene, CDR1 is MGHRA and CDR2 is YSYEKL. This CDR3 is 15 amino acids long. With V trimmed by 4 bases and J by 5 bases, 11 bases remained unmatched.